The T cell receptor beta chain described here comes from a study of blood T cell repertoires in COVID-19. Overall study: Specimens from acute and convalescent COVID-19 originated in the United States, Italy and Spain. PBMCs, B-cell-depleted T cells, or T cells provided the cDNA or gDNA that made up the material.

CDR3 length equals 17 residues. The germline V and J ends were trimmed by 5 bases and 0 bases, with 20 bases remaining between them. CDR1 is SGHRS, CDR2 YFSETQ, per germline. Per the original data handling: Estimated nucleated cell counts came from reference gene primer amplification. Profiled with immunoSEQ multiplex PCR; TCRdb holds only in-frame clones, not every one. V and J calls and clone size come straight from that table; D and trimming were deduced from the DNA. The sample yields about 210,000 clones, about 88% seen once. The TCR sequence derives from a man in his 70s with acute or convalescent COVID-19. Sequencing was performed on peripheral blood. The chain combines TRBV5-1 with TRBJ1-1; a weak D match, TRBD1 (6 bases). CDR3 DNA sequence: TGCGCCAGCAGTTTTATGGGCTTAGGACAGCTGAACACTGAAGCTTTCTTT. Translating it yields CASSFMGLGQLNTEAFF.